This T cell receptor (beta chain) was identified in a study of blood T cell repertoires in COVID-19. The CDR3 length is 16 residues. V was pared by 2 bases and J by 1 base, with 4 bases of the junction left unmatched. Germline CDR1 SGHRS, CDR2 YFSETQ. The protocol was immunoSEQ multiplex PCR, while the TCRdb copy is restricted to in-frame clones and leaves out a portion. The sample shows more than 250,000 clones, roughly 89% of them seen only once. The receptor comes from a woman in her late teens or twenties with acute COVID-19. The chain has TRBV5-1 and TRBJ2-2; 8 nucleotides align to TRBD2. The source material was PBMCs or T cells enriched from blood (not recorded which). The CDR3 sequence: CASSFLAGVNTGELFF. The CDR3 region has the DNA TGCGCCAGCAGCTTTCTAGCGGGCGTGAACACCGGGGAGCTGTTTTTT.